The rows below give T cell receptor beta chains drawn from one sample of a study of blood T cell repertoires in COVID-19. Sequencing used immunoSEQ multiplex PCR; TCRdb keeps in-frame clones, though not all of them. The profile covers approximately 200,000 clones, with 70% to 90% appearing a single time and about 1% taken by the ten largest. Sequencing used peripheral blood. The receptors stem from a man in his forties with acute or convalescent COVID-19. Both conserved end residues are part of each CDR3. The D gene is left open where the match is weak. A row's size may be missing; if present it is once, few, many or a size class.

j_gene: TRBJ2-5; len: 16; d_gene: TRBD2; v_gene: TRBV5-4; abundance: NA; CDR3aa: CASSPGLTYYQETQYF; CDR3nt: TGTGCCAGCAGCCCGGGACTAACATACTACCAAGAGACCCAGTACTTC
j_gene: TRBJ1-6; len: 17; d_gene: TRBD1; v_gene: TRBV6-1; abundance: NA; CDR3aa: CASSEEVRQGIQSPLHF; CDR3nt: TGTGCCAGCAGTGAAGAGGTCCGACAGGGGATCCAATCACCCCTCCACTTT
j_gene: TRBJ2-1; len: 14; d_gene: TRBD1; v_gene: TRBV5-1; abundance: NA; CDR3aa: CASSGGTGEDEQFF; CDR3nt: TGCGCCAGCAGCGGGGGGACAGGGGAAGATGAGCAGTTCTTC
j_gene: TRBJ2-3; len: 15; d_gene: NA; v_gene: TRBV7-9; abundance: NA; CDR3aa: CASSRGGLNTDTQYF; CDR3nt: TGTGCCAGCAGCCGCGGGGGCCTAAACACAGATACGCAGTATTTT
j_gene: TRBJ1-5; len: 15; d_gene: NA; v_gene: TRBV5-1; abundance: NA; CDR3aa: CASSLGGQVGQPQHF; CDR3nt: TGCGCCAGCAGCTTGGGGGGGCAGGTCGGACAGCCCCAGCATTTT
j_gene: TRBJ2-1; len: 15; d_gene: TRBD2; v_gene: TRBV19; abundance: NA; CDR3aa: CASTQGSGVYNEQFF; CDR3nt: TGTGCCAGTACTCAGGGTAGCGGGGTATACAATGAGCAGTTCTTC
j_gene: TRBJ2-5; len: 14; d_gene: NA; v_gene: TRBV30; abundance: NA; CDR3aa: CAWRRGYLQETQYF; CDR3nt: TGTGCCTGGAGGCGAGGGTACCTCCAAGAGACCCAGTACTTC
j_gene: TRBJ1-1; len: 13; d_gene: NA; v_gene: TRBV18; abundance: NA; CDR3aa: CASSPRGNTEAFF; CDR3nt: TGTGCCAGCTCCCCTCGGGGGAACACTGAAGCTTTCTTT
j_gene: TRBJ1-3; len: 15; d_gene: NA; v_gene: TRBV4-1; abundance: NA; CDR3aa: CASSQDGGSGNTIYF; CDR3nt: TGCGCCAGCAGCCAAGACGGGGGCTCTGGAAACACCATATATTTT
j_gene: TRBJ1-6; len: 15; d_gene: TRBD1; v_gene: TRBV18; abundance: NA; CDR3aa: CASSPGQVGNSPLHF; CDR3nt: TGTGCCAGCTCACCGGGACAGGTTGGCAATTCACCCCTCCACTTT
j_gene: TRBJ2-2; len: 15; d_gene: NA; v_gene: TRBV6-2/TRBV6-3; abundance: NA; CDR3aa: CASSYRASGTGELFF; CDR3nt: TGTGCCAGCAGTTACCGGGCCTCGGGGACCGGGGAGCTGTTTTTT
j_gene: TRBJ1-5; len: 15; d_gene: TRBD1; v_gene: TRBV30; abundance: NA; CDR3aa: CAWSRGTGRNQPQHF; CDR3nt: TGTGCCTGGAGTCGTGGGACAGGCAGAAATCAGCCCCAGCATTTT
j_gene: TRBJ2-1; len: 16; d_gene: NA; v_gene: TRBV18; abundance: NA; CDR3aa: CASSSGSILTLNEQFF; CDR3nt: TGTGCCAGCTCATCGGGGTCCATTCTAACCCTCAATGAGCAGTTCTTC
j_gene: TRBJ1-1; len: 14; d_gene: NA; v_gene: TRBV18; abundance: once; CDR3aa: CASSPLGTHTEAFF; CDR3nt: TGTGCCAGCTCACCACTTGGGACTCACACTGAAGCTTTCTTT
j_gene: TRBJ2-7; len: 12; d_gene: NA; v_gene: TRBV7-6; abundance: NA; CDR3aa: CASSLGRSEQYF; CDR3nt: TGTGCCAGCAGCTTAGGGAGGAGCGAGCAGTACTTC
j_gene: TRBJ1-1; len: 12; d_gene: NA; v_gene: TRBV19; abundance: NA; CDR3aa: CASSIDRAEAFF; CDR3nt: TGTGCCAGTAGTATAGACAGGGCTGAAGCTTTCTTT
j_gene: TRBJ1-1; len: 14; d_gene: NA; v_gene: TRBV7-9; abundance: NA; CDR3aa: CASSRSGGGAEAFF; CDR3nt: TGTGCCAGCAGCCGTTCGGGCGGGGGGGCTGAAGCTTTCTTT
j_gene: TRBJ1-6; len: 15; d_gene: TRBD1; v_gene: TRBV6-5; abundance: NA; CDR3aa: CASSRSTGHNSPLHF; CDR3nt: TGTGCCAGCAGCCGTTCGACAGGGCATAATTCACCCCTCCACTTT
j_gene: TRBJ1-2; len: 14; d_gene: TRBD1; v_gene: TRBV2; abundance: NA; CDR3aa: CASSVRGRGIGYTF; CDR3nt: TGTGCCAGCAGTGTGAGGGGGCGAGGGATCGGCTACACCTTC
j_gene: TRBJ1-4; len: 14; d_gene: TRBD1; v_gene: TRBV28; abundance: NA; CDR3aa: CASSAGTGVEKLFF; CDR3nt: TGTGCCAGCAGTGCCGGGACAGGGGTTGAAAAACTGTTTTTT
j_gene: TRBJ1-2; len: 17; d_gene: NA; v_gene: TRBV4-2; abundance: once; CDR3aa: CASSQESAGYSIYGYTF; CDR3nt: TGTGCCAGCAGCCAAGAATCGGCAGGATATTCGATCTATGGCTACACCTTC
j_gene: TRBJ2-2; len: 14; d_gene: NA; v_gene: TRBV2; abundance: NA; CDR3aa: CASGKGQNTGELFF; CDR3nt: TGTGCCAGCGGCAAGGGACAGAACACCGGGGAGCTGTTTTTT
j_gene: TRBJ2-2; len: 16; d_gene: TRBD2; v_gene: TRBV19; abundance: NA; CDR3aa: CASSNPRGANTGELFF; CDR3nt: TGTGCCAGTAGTAACCCCCGGGGGGCGAACACCGGGGAGCTGTTTTTT
j_gene: TRBJ1-5; len: 15; d_gene: NA; v_gene: TRBV6-5; abundance: NA; CDR3aa: CASGLGGFSNQPQHF; CDR3nt: TGTGCCAGTGGGTTGGGGGGATTCAGCAATCAGCCCCAGCATTTT
j_gene: TRBJ1-2; len: 12; d_gene: NA; v_gene: TRBV28; abundance: few; CDR3aa: CASSPRGVGYTF; CDR3nt: TGTGCCAGCAGTCCCAGGGGCGTCGGCTACACCTTC
j_gene: TRBJ1-2; len: 14; d_gene: NA; v_gene: TRBV4-2; abundance: NA; CDR3aa: CASSQVLGGAGYTF; CDR3nt: TGTGCCAGCAGCCAAGTATTAGGTGGAGCTGGCTACACCTTC
j_gene: TRBJ1-1; len: 18; d_gene: NA; v_gene: TRBV4-1; abundance: NA; CDR3aa: CASSQEGRLGSGNTEAFF; CDR3nt: TGCGCCAGCAGCCAAGAGGGGAGGTTAGGGAGCGGGAACACTGAAGCTTTCTTT
j_gene: TRBJ1-5; len: 12; d_gene: NA; v_gene: TRBV2; abundance: NA; CDR3aa: CASRQPNQPQHF; CDR3nt: TGTGCCAGCAGACAGCCGAATCAGCCCCAGCATTTT
j_gene: TRBJ1-2; len: 13; d_gene: TRBD1; v_gene: TRBV5-4; abundance: few; CDR3aa: CASSGQANYGYTF; CDR3nt: TGTGCCAGCAGTGGACAGGCTAACTATGGCTACACCTTC
j_gene: TRBJ1-1; len: 14; d_gene: TRBD1; v_gene: TRBV19; abundance: NA; CDR3aa: CASIIGGAGTEAFF; CDR3nt: TGTGCCAGTATCATAGGGGGCGCGGGAACTGAAGCTTTCTTT
j_gene: TRBJ2-2; len: 14; d_gene: NA; v_gene: TRBV7-9; abundance: NA; CDR3aa: CASSLGLNTGELFF; CDR3nt: TGTGCCAGCAGCTTAGGACTCAACACCGGGGAGCTGTTTTTT
j_gene: TRBJ1-1; len: 13; d_gene: NA; v_gene: TRBV3-1/TRBV3-2; abundance: NA; CDR3aa: CASSHGGNTEAFF; CDR3nt: TGTGCCAGCAGCCACGGGGGAAACACTGAAGCTTTCTTT
j_gene: TRBJ2-1; len: 15; d_gene: TRBD1; v_gene: TRBV9; abundance: NA; CDR3aa: CASSGQGASWDEQFF; CDR3nt: TGTGCCAGCAGCGGACAGGGGGCATCATGGGATGAGCAGTTCTTC
j_gene: TRBJ1-1; len: 13; d_gene: NA; v_gene: TRBV30; abundance: NA; CDR3aa: CAWSAYQGREAFF; CDR3nt: TGTGCCTGGAGTGCCTATCAGGGGCGAGAAGCTTTCTTT
j_gene: TRBJ1-5; len: 13; d_gene: NA; v_gene: TRBV7-9; abundance: NA; CDR3aa: CASSRTGNQPQHF; CDR3nt: TGTGCCAGCAGCCGTACAGGGAATCAGCCCCAGCATTTT
j_gene: TRBJ1-1; len: 14; d_gene: TRBD1; v_gene: TRBV10-1; abundance: NA; CDR3aa: CASSAGQGKTEAFF; CDR3nt: TGCGCCAGCAGTGCCGGACAGGGGAAGACTGAAGCTTTCTTT
j_gene: TRBJ1-1; len: 15; d_gene: NA; v_gene: TRBV5-1; abundance: NA; CDR3aa: CASSSERGGVSEAFF; CDR3nt: TGCGCCAGCAGCTCGGAAAGGGGGGGAGTCTCTGAAGCTTTCTTT
j_gene: TRBJ1-4; len: 16; d_gene: NA; v_gene: TRBV11-1; abundance: once; CDR3aa: CASSLAGADPGEKLFF; CDR3nt: TGTGCCAGCAGCTTAGCGGGGGCAGACCCTGGAGAAAAACTGTTTTTT
j_gene: TRBJ2-1; len: 14; d_gene: TRBD2; v_gene: TRBV3-1/TRBV3-2; abundance: NA; CDR3aa: CASSLPGTTNEQFF; CDR3nt: TGTGCCAGCAGCCTCCCCGGGACTACCAATGAGCAGTTCTTC
j_gene: TRBJ2-3; len: 20; d_gene: TRBD2; v_gene: TRBV19; abundance: NA; CDR3aa: CASSIGGRLLAGRPTDTQYF; CDR3nt: TGTGCCAGTAGTATAGGGGGCAGATTACTAGCGGGGCGACCCACAGATACGCAGTATTTT
j_gene: TRBJ1-1; len: 15; d_gene: NA; v_gene: TRBV6-2/TRBV6-3; abundance: few; CDR3aa: CASSDRGGRNTEAFF; CDR3nt: TGTGCCAGCAGTGACCGCGGGGGCAGGAACACTGAAGCTTTCTTT
j_gene: TRBJ2-7; len: 14; d_gene: NA; v_gene: TRBV19; abundance: NA; CDR3aa: CASRRAGVAYEQYF; CDR3nt: TGTGCCAGTAGAAGGGCAGGGGTCGCCTACGAGCAGTACTTC
j_gene: TRBJ1-4; len: 17; d_gene: NA; v_gene: TRBV9; abundance: NA; CDR3aa: CASSPSGVYSANEKLFF; CDR3nt: TGTGCCAGCAGCCCAAGCGGGGTATACTCGGCTAATGAAAAACTGTTTTTT
j_gene: TRBJ2-4; len: 14; d_gene: TRBD1; v_gene: TRBV4-3; abundance: NA; CDR3aa: CASSQEDRVNIQYF; CDR3nt: TGCGCCAGCAGCCAAGAAGACAGGGTAAACATTCAGTACTTC
j_gene: TRBJ2-3; len: 14; d_gene: TRBD2; v_gene: TRBV29-1; abundance: NA; CDR3aa: CSVELTSGGDTQYF; CDR3nt: TGCAGCGTTGAGTTAACTAGCGGGGGCGATACGCAGTATTTT
j_gene: TRBJ1-1; len: 13; d_gene: NA; v_gene: TRBV18; abundance: NA; CDR3aa: CASSSGQSREAFF; CDR3nt: TGTGCCAGCTCAAGCGGACAGTCGAGGGAAGCTTTCTTT
j_gene: TRBJ2-5; len: 15; d_gene: TRBD1; v_gene: TRBV11-2; abundance: NA; CDR3aa: CASSLDGTAQETQYF; CDR3nt: TGTGCCAGCAGCTTAGATGGGACAGCCCAAGAGACCCAGTACTTC
j_gene: TRBJ2-5; len: 15; d_gene: NA; v_gene: TRBV4-3; abundance: NA; CDR3aa: CASSQSYSGGATQYF; CDR3nt: TGCGCCAGCAGCCAAAGCTATTCGGGGGGCGCGACCCAGTACTTC
j_gene: TRBJ2-4; len: 14; d_gene: TRBD2; v_gene: TRBV6-5; abundance: NA; CDR3aa: CASLGRGIKNIQYF; CDR3nt: TGTGCCAGCCTGGGGCGGGGGATCAAAAACATTCAGTACTTC
j_gene: TRBJ1-2; len: 13; d_gene: NA; v_gene: TRBV4-1; abundance: NA; CDR3aa: CASSQDGGGGYTF; CDR3nt: TGCGCCAGCAGCCAAGATGGTGGGGGCGGCTACACCTTC
j_gene: TRBJ1-1; len: 15; d_gene: NA; v_gene: TRBV20-1; abundance: NA; CDR3aa: CSASRGRGVNTEAFF; CDR3nt: TGCAGTGCTAGTCGGGGCAGGGGTGTGAACACTGAAGCTTTCTTT